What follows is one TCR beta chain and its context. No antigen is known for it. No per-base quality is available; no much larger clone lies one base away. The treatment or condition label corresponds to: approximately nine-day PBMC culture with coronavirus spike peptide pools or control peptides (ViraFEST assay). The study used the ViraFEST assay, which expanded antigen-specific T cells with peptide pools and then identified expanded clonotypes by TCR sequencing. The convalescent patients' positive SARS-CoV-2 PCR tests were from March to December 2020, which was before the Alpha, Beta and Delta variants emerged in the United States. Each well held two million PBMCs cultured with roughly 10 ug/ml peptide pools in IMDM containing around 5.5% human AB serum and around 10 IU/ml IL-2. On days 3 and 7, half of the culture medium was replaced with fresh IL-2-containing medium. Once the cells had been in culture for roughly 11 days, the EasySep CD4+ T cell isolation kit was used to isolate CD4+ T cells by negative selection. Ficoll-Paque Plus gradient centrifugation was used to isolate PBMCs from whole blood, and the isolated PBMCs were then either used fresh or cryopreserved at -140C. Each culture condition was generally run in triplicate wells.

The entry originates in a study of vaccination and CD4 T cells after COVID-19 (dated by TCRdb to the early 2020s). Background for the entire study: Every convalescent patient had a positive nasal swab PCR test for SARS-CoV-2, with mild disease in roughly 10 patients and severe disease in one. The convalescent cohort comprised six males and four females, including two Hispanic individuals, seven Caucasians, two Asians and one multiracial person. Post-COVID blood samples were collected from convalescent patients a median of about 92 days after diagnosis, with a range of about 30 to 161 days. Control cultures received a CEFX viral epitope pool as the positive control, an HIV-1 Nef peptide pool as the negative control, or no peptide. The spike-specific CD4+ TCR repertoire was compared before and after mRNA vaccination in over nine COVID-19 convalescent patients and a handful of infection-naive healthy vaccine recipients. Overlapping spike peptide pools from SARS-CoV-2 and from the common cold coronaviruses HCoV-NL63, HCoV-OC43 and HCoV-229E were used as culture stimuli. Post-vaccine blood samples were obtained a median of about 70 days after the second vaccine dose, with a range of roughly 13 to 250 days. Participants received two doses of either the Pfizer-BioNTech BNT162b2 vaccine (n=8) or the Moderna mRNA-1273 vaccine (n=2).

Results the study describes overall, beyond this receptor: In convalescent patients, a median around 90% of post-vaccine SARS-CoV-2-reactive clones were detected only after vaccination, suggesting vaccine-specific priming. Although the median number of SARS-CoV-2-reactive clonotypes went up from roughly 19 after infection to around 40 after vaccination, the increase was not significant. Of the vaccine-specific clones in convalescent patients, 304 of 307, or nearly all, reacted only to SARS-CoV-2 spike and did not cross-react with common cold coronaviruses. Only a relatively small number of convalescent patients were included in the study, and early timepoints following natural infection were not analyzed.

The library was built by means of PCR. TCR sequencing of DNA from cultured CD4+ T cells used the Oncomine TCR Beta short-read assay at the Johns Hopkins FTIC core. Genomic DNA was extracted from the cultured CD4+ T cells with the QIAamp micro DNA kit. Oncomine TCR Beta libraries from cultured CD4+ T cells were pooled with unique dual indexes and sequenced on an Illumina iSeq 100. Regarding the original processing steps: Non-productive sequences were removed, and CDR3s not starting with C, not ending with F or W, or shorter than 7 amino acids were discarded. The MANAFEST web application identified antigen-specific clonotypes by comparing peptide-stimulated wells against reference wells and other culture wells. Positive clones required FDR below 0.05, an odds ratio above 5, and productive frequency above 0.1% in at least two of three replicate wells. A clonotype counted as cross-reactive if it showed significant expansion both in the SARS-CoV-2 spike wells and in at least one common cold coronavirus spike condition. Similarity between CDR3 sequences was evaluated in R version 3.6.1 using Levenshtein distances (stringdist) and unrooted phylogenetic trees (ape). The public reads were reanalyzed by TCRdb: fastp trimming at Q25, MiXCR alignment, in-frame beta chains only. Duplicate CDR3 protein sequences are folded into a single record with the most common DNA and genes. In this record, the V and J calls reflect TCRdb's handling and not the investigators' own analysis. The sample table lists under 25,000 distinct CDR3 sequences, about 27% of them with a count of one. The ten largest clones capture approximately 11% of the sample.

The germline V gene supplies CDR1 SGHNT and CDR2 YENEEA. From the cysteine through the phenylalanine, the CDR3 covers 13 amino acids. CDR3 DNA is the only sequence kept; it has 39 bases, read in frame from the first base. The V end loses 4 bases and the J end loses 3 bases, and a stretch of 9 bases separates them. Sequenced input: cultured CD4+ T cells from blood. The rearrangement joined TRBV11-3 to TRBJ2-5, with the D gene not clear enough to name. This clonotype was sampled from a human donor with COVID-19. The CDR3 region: CASSYRPKETQYF. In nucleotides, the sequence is TGTGCCAGCAGCTACCGCCCGAAAGAGACCCAGTACTTC. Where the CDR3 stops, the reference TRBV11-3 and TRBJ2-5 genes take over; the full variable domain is EAGVVQSPRYKIIEKKQPVAFWCNPISGHNTLYWYLQNLGQGPELLIRYENEEAVDDSQLPKDRFSAERLKGVDSTLKIQPAELGDSAVYLCASSYRPKETQYFGPGTRLLVL.